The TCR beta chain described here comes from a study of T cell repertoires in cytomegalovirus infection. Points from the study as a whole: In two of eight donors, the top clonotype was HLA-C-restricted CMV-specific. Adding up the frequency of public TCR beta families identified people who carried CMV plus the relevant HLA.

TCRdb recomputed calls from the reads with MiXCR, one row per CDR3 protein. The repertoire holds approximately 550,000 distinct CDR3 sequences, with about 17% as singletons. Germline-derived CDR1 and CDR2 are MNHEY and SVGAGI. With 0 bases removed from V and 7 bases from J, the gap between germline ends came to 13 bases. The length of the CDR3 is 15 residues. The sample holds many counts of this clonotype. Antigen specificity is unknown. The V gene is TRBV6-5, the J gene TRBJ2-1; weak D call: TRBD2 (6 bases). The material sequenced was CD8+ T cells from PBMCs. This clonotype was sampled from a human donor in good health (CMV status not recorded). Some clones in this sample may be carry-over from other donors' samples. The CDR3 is CASSYSDLARNEQFF. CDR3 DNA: TGTGCCAGCAGTTACTCGGACCTAGCGCGGAATGAGCAGTTCTTC.